These 6 T cell receptor beta chains were all obtained from the same sample, sequenced in a study of T cell responses to AZD1222 COVID-19 vaccine. Data came from immunoSEQ multiplex PCR; TCRdb stores just in-frame clones and leaves some out. Of around 120,000 clones listed, about 92% are singletons. The source material was peripheral blood, sampled 28 days after the second AZD1222 dose. The receptors come from an adult who received the AZD1222 COVID-19 vaccine.

The chain is built from TRBV5-4 and TRBJ2-3, with 12 bases fitting TRBD2. Trimming cost V 4 bases and J 6 bases; bases outside gene matches: 6. The CDR3 spans 15 residues. CDR1 SGHNT and CDR2 YYREEE come from the germline V gene (reference sequence). CDR3 DNA sequence: TGTGCCAGCAGCCGGCGGACTAGCGGGGTGGATACGCAGTATTTT. The encoded protein is CASSRRTSGVDTQYF.

The genes are TRBV9 and TRBJ2-6, with D perhaps matching TRBD1 (5 bases). V was clipped by 3 bases and J by 2 bases, with 21 bases between them. There are 19 residues in the CDR3. CDR1 and CDR2 from the germline V gene are SGDLS and YYNGEE. CDR3: CASSAGVGQWTPGANVLTF. CDR3 coding DNA: TGTGCCAGCAGCGCTGGAGTGGGGCAGTGGACCCCTGGGGCCAACGTCCTGACTTTC.

Here the CDR3 DNA reads TGCGCCAGCAGCTTGGTATCCGGGGCTGAAGCTTTCTTT. Its translation is CASSLVSGAEAFF. This chain uses TRBV5-1 with TRBJ1-1, with unresolved D. Trimming removed 0 bases from V and 6 bases from J, with 9 bases in between. The germline CDR1 and CDR2 sequences are SGHRS and YFSETQ. This CDR3 is 13 amino acids long.

This chain joins TRBV5-1 and TRBJ1-2; D may be TRBD1 (5 bases). V lost 4 bases to trimming and J lost 4 bases, with 11 bases between them. Germline values: CDR1 SGHRS, CDR2 YFSETQ. The CDR3 runs 13 residues. DNA of the CDR3: TGCGCCAGCAGCGCGGGACGGACCTATGGCTACACCTTC. Its translation is CASSAGRTYGYTF.

This chain connects TRBV29-1 to TRBJ1-1; no definite D call. Trimming took 7 bases from V and 4 from J, leaving 22 bases between them. From germline, CDR1 is SQVTM and CDR2 ANQGSEA. The CDR3 consists of 15 residues. CDR3 loop: CSAPQRAGRTTEAFF. The CDR3 bases are TGCAGCGCCCCCCAAAGGGCAGGACGAACCACTGAAGCTTTCTTT.

This sequence joins TRBV5-4 and TRBJ1-6; D is possibly TRBD1 (5 bases). The V gene lost 9 bases and the J gene lost 6 bases, with 19 bases spanning the gap. The germline V gene encodes CDR1 SGHNT and CDR2 YYREEE (reference sequence). This CDR3 has 15 amino acids. CDR3 bases: TGTGCCACCCGCTCTGGGGCAGACCCTAATTCACCCCTCCACTTT. Translated, it gives CATRSGADPNSPLHF.